This TCR beta chain was captured by sequencing in a study of early T cells in non-severe SARS-CoV-2 infection. Whole-study context: Unsorted whole blood bulk RNA was sequenced, with unpaired chains. Study findings and constraints: Private and CD4 specificities were missed by VDJdb matching, skewed to anti-spike CD8.

V gave up 7 bases and J gave up 7 bases; unmatched junction bases: 3. The CDR3 extends over 13 amino acids. This clonotype was recorded only once. Its target is not known. The missing conserved phenylalanine or tryptophan at the end of this CDR3 makes a read error likely. Unique molecular identifiers (one per individual cDNA molecule) were attached. TCRdb analysed the 5' RACE reads with MiXCR anew, one entry per CDR3 protein. The data show tens of thousands of distinct CDR3 sequences, around 5% seen once. Sequencing input: whole blood. The genes are TRBV12-3 or TRBV12-4 and TRBJ1-6; 8 bases match TRBD1. The sequence was collected from an adult who was a healthcare worker with PCR-confirmed SARS-CoV-2 infection or an uninfected control (not recorded which). CDR3 bases: TGTGCCAGCATTCAGGGGGCCAATTCACCCCTCCACATT. Its protein is CASIQGANSPLHI.